Below are 19 T cell receptor beta chains sequenced from a single sample in a study of OX40 agonist ivuxolimab in advanced cancers. Produced via immunoSEQ multiplex PCR; TCRdb's table is partial and in-frame only. Among around 80,000 clones listed, 85% to 90% were seen once. The specimen comprised CD4+ or CD8+ T cells sorted from blood, sampled in a trial of the OX40 agonist ivuxolimab. These receptor sequences come from an adult with an advanced solid tumor such as melanoma, head and neck, liver or kidney cancer.

J is TRBJ2-2 and V is TRBV9; D is ambiguous. The V and J ends lost 0 bases and 6 bases respectively, with 15 bases between them. This CDR3 region has 16 residues. Per the germline V gene, CDR1 is SGDLS and CDR2 is YYNGEE. DNA for the CDR3: TGTGCCAGCAGCGTAGGCCCAGCTGCTGAGGCCGGGGAGCTGTTTTTT. It yields the protein CASSVGPAAEAGELFF.

V and J are TRBV7-2 and TRBJ2-7, with a possible D match to TRBD1 (5 bases). V was pared by 4 bases and J by 1 base, with 11 bases between. The CDR3 has 14 amino acids. Germline V CDR1 and CDR2: SGHTA, FQGNSA. The CDR3 loop is CASSSDDRSYEQYF. For the CDR3, the DNA is TGTGCCAGCAGCTCAGATGACAGATCCTACGAGCAGTACTTC.

The chain is built from TRBV14 and TRBJ1-4, with D possibly TRBD1 on 6 matching bases. The germline CDR1 and CDR2 sequences are SGHDN and FVKESK. CDR3 length: 20 residues. V gave up 1 base and J gave up 0 bases, with 21 bases separating them. The CDR3 here is CASSQASRQVRQATNEKLFF. In nucleotides, the CDR3 is TGTGCCAGCAGCCAAGCGTCGAGACAAGTAAGACAGGCAACTAATGAAAAACTGTTTTTT.

This chain connects TRBV9 to TRBJ2-3; 7 nucleotides line up with TRBD2. V trimming: 6 bases; J trimming: 2 bases; junction bases outside the gene matches: 9. The CDR3 is 15 residues long. Germline V lookup: CDR1 SGDLS, CDR2 YYNGEE. DNA of the CDR3: TGTGCCAGCAACCCCGGCGGGGGTTTCACAGATACGCAGTATTTT. Its translation: CASNPGGGFTDTQYF.

The chain links TRBV5-6 to TRBJ2-5; 7 nucleotides align to TRBD1. Trimming at V came to 5 bases and at J to 3 bases, leaving 4 bases not matched to a gene. Germline V gives CDR1 SGHDT, CDR2 YYEEEE. The CDR3 is 13 amino acids. The CDR3 sequence: CASRQGIEETQYF. The CDR3 bases are TGTGCCAGCAGACAGGGGATCGAAGAGACCCAGTACTTC.

V and J are TRBV6-1 and TRBJ1-2, with 9 bases matching TRBD1. From germline, CDR1 is MNHNS and CDR2 SASEGT. J was trimmed by 4 bases and V by 2 bases; bases with no gene match: 8. This CDR3 has 16 amino acids. CDR3 amino acids: CASSEKKDRGFYGYTF. The CDR3 region has the DNA TGTGCCAGCAGTGAAAAAAAGGACAGGGGTTTCTATGGCTACACCTTC.

This chain links TRBV2 with TRBJ1-5; TRBD1 is a possible D gene (5 bases). V was clipped by 10 bases and J by 1 base, with 17 bases between them. CDR1 SNHLY and CDR2 FYNNEI come from the germline V gene. CDR3 length: 15 residues. The CDR3 spells CATQGGSGSNQPQHF. The CDR3 DNA is TGTGCCACCCAGGGAGGGTCAGGGAGCAATCAGCCCCAGCATTTT.

This chain links TRBV28 with TRBJ1-2, with D possibly TRBD1 on 5 matching bases. Per the germline V gene, CDR1 is MDHEN and CDR2 is SYDVKM. CDR3 size: 14 residues. Between the trimmed V and J ends, which lost 2 bases and 1 base, there was a span of 8 bases. The CDR3 protein is CASSLGALNYGYTF. The DNA for the CDR3 is TGTGCCAGCAGTTTAGGGGCACTTAACTATGGCTACACCTTC.

This chain uses TRBV7-2 with TRBJ1-6; TRBD1 aligns across 8 bases. V was clipped by 5 bases and J by 5 bases; unmatched bases: 8. This CDR3 spans 16 amino acids. CDR1 and CDR2 (germline): SGHTA, FQGNSA. The CDR3 coding sequence is TGTGCCAGCAGCCCAAGGACAGGGCAGGATAATTCACCCCTCCACTTT. The encoded protein is CASSPRTGQDNSPLHF.

The rearrangement uses TRBV7-2 and TRBJ2-2; 10 bases are a match to TRBD1. From germline, CDR1 is SGHTA and CDR2 FQGNSA. The length of the CDR3 is 16 residues. V gave up 3 bases and J gave up 4 bases; unmatched junction bases: 5. Written as DNA, the CDR3 is TGTGCCAGCAGCTTCGCCGGGACAGGGGTCACCGGGGAGCTGTTTTTT. Protein product: CASSFAGTGVTGELFF.

The chain employs TRBV4-1 and TRBJ2-7, with TRBD2 as a possible D gene (5 bases). Germline V gene lookup returns CDR1 MGHRA and CDR2 YSYEKL. Deletions cut 5 bases from V and 4 bases from J, with 9 bases between. This CDR3 has 12 amino acids. The CDR3 coding sequence is TGCGCCAGCAGCGACTACCCGTACGAGCAGTACTTC. It encodes CASSDYPYEQYF.

J is TRBJ1-2 and V is TRBV27, with 7 bases identical to TRBD1. V lost 0 bases to trimming and J lost 4 bases; unmatched junction nucleotides: 8. Germline V gene data show CDR1 as MNHEY and CDR2 as SMNVEV (reference sequence). The CDR3 is 16 residues long. CDR3 coding DNA: TGTGCCAGCAGTTTATCCCCGACAGGGTCCGGCTATGGCTACACCTTC. Protein product: CASSLSPTGSGYGYTF.

V is TRBV7-3 and J is TRBJ1-4; 7 bases are a match to TRBD1. The CDR3 sequence is 15 residues long. Germline assignment: CDR1 SGHTA and CDR2 FQGTGA. Trimming at V came to 6 bases and at J to 6 bases, leaving 10 bases not matched to a gene. The CDR3 loop reads CASRPFDRDDEKLFF. CDR3 coding DNA: TGTGCCAGCAGGCCTTTTGACAGGGACGATGAAAAACTGTTTTTT.

This rearrangement joins TRBV6-5 to TRBJ2-5, with unresolved D. Trimming removed 3 bases from V and 4 bases from J, with 12 bases in between. The CDR3 covers 14 residues. Per germline, CDR1 MNHEY and CDR2 SVGAGI. CDR3 DNA sequence: TGTGCCAGCAGTTATTCGGTCCCGGCAGAGACCCAGTACTTC. Its translation: CASSYSVPAETQYF.

The chain uses TRBV19 and TRBJ2-7, with 9 bases aligning to TRBD2. Germline lookup yields CDR1 LNHDA and CDR2 SQIVND (reference sequence). J was trimmed by 4 bases and V by 0 bases; bases with no gene match: 4. There are 15 residues in the CDR3. The CDR3 sequence is CASSIEAGGSYEQYF. The CDR3 DNA sequence: TGTGCCAGTAGTATAGAAGCGGGGGGTTCATACGAGCAGTACTTC.

The chain joins TRBV6-5 to TRBJ1-2, with no clear D. Germline CDR1 reads MNHEY; CDR2 reads SVGAGI. Between the trimmed V and J ends, which lost 0 bases and 2 bases, there was a span of 10 bases. The CDR3 has 15 amino acids. Written as DNA, the CDR3 is TGTGCCAGCAGTTACTCGTTCAGTGGAAACTATGGCTACACCTTC. Its translation is CASSYSFSGNYGYTF.

This chain joins TRBV5-8 and TRBJ1-1; D is unclear. The length of the CDR3 is 10 residues. Trimming stripped 1 base from V and 9 bases from J, with 4 bases between. Germline V CDR1 and CDR2: SGHTS, YDEGEE. The CDR3 here is CASSLTKAFF. CDR3 DNA sequence: TGTGCCAGCAGCTTGACTAAAGCTTTCTTT.

This clone was seen more than once but under ten times. The V and J genes are TRBV25-1 and TRBJ2-2; possibly TRBD1 for D (5 bases). The CDR3 consists of 17 residues. The germline V gene has CDR1 MGHDK and CDR2 SYGVNS. V lost 3 bases, J lost 4 bases, and 18 bases lay in between. CDR3 DNA sequence: TGTGCCAGCAGTGACCGGAAGACAGCCCCGAGCACCGGGGAGCTGTTTTTT. This codes for CASSDRKTAPSTGELFF.

This sequence joins TRBV5-4 and TRBJ1-2; no definite D call. The V end was cut by 0 bases, the J end by 2 bases, with 8 bases between. Germline V lookup: CDR1 SGHNT, CDR2 YYREEE (reference sequence). CDR3 length equals 14 residues. The CDR3, as DNA: TGTGCCAGCAGCTTGGGCAGCAACAACTATGGCTACACCTTC. Its protein is CASSLGSNNYGYTF.